This entry lists 24 T cell receptor beta chains sequenced from one sample in a study of human T cells and chemical hapten exposure. The sample's time point: pre-sensitization, week 0. The sample's treatment: therapeutic diphenylcyclopropenone sensitization with weekly scalp DPC. Each CDR3 protein is one row after TCRdb ran MiXCR on the RACE reads. The profile shows around 380,000 distinct CDR3 sequences, 4.5% to 5.5% of them singletons. The source material was whole blood, sampled in connection with sensitization to the hapten diphenylcyclopropenone (DPC). All receptors come from a young woman with alopecia areata. Some clones in this sample may be carry-over from other donors' samples.

In this sample, this clonotype turned up many times. The chain links TRBV27 to TRBJ1-6, with TRBD1 as a possible D gene (5 bases). The V gene lost 10 bases and the J gene lost 10 bases, with 17 bases spanning the gap. Looked up from germline, CDR1 is MNHEY and CDR2 is SMNVEV (reference sequence). This CDR3 comprises 13 residues. The CDR3 region has the DNA TGTGCCATCGGGGGGACCCCTAGGTCACCCCTCCACTTT. Protein product: CAIGGTPRSPLHF.

This clonotype was recorded at least ten times. The rearrangement uses TRBV18 and TRBJ2-3; no definite D call. The CDR3 covers 14 residues. The ends were cut back, 0 bases at V and 1 base at J, with 5 bases in the middle. Germline V CDR1 and CDR2: KGHSH, LQKENI. The chain's CDR3 is CASSPPSGTDTQYF. CDR3 coding DNA: TGTGCCAGCTCACCACCGAGCGGCACAGATACGCAGTATTTT.

This clonotype appeared many times. This chain uses TRBV4-1 with TRBJ1-4; D possibly corresponds to TRBD1 (5 bases). CDR3 length: 13 residues. Germline CDR1 MGHRA, CDR2 YSYEKL. Trimming removed 6 bases at V and 5 bases at J, with 10 bases between. As DNA, the CDR3 is TGCGCCAGCAGAACAGGATTAAATGAAAAACTGTTTTTT. Translated, it gives CASRTGLNEKLFF.

The CDR3: CASSEAWDRAYNEQFF. The CDR3 DNA follows: TGTGCCAGCAGTGAGGCTTGGGACAGGGCCTACAATGAGCAGTTCTTC. The chain recombines TRBV6-1 with TRBJ2-1; TRBD1 agrees at 9 bases. This CDR3 has 16 amino acids. The V gene end was trimmed by 3 bases and the J gene end by 2 bases; junction bases not matched to a gene: 5. Germline loops: CDR1 MNHNS, CDR2 SASEGT.

At least ten counts were recorded for this clonotype. The chain combines TRBV27 with TRBJ2-3; D possibly corresponds to TRBD2 (5 bases). CDR1 and CDR2 from the germline V gene are MNHEY and SMNVEV (reference sequence). V lost 1 base, J lost 4 bases, and 12 bases lay in between. The CDR3 runs to 15 residues. The CDR3 DNA reads as TGTGCCAGCAGTTTATGGGCAGGAGGATCAGATACGCAGTATTTT. This gives the protein CASSLWAGGSDTQYF.

In this sample, this clonotype turned up many times. The chain couples TRBV6-2 or TRBV6-3 to TRBJ2-1; TRBD1 aligns across 7 bases. This CDR3 region has 14 residues. V was pared by 7 bases and J by 2 bases, with 5 bases of the junction left unmatched. Germline V CDR1 and CDR2: MNHEY, SVGEGT. For the CDR3, the DNA is TGTGCCAGCAACACACAGGGGACCTACAATGAGCAGTTCTTC. Translation gives CASNTQGTYNEQFF.

The chain is built from TRBV2 and TRBJ2-5; D is undetermined. CDR1 and CDR2 from the germline V gene are SNHLY and FYNNEI. V was clipped by 7 bases and J by 5 bases, with 17 bases between them. This CDR3 is 14 amino acids long. As DNA, the CDR3 is TGTGCCAGCACCCAAGGTTTCACCCAGGAGACCCAGTACTTC. As protein: CASTQGFTQETQYF.

The chain recombines TRBV6-2 or TRBV6-3 with TRBJ2-3, with D perhaps matching TRBD2 (6 bases). Germline V CDR1 and CDR2: MNHEY, SVGEGT. V was cut by 7 bases and J by 6 bases, with 23 bases left in between. CDR3 size: 16 residues. The CDR3 loop is CASKSTGTGVKDTQYF. The CDR3 DNA follows: TGTGCCAGCAAAAGTACCGGGACTGGAGTCAAGGATACGCAGTATTTT.

Ten or more counts support this clonotype. The CDR3 DNA sequence: TGTGCCATCAGTGATACAGGGCCTTTTGAAGCTTTCTTT. Translating gives CAISDTGPFEAFF. The chain joins TRBV10-3 to TRBJ1-1; tentative D call: TRBD1 (6 bases). Trimming removed 3 bases at V and 7 bases at J, with 12 bases between. The V gene's germline CDR1 is ENHRY and CDR2 SYGVKD. CDR3 size: 13 residues.

There are a few counts of this clonotype. The chain links TRBV6-5 to TRBJ2-7; D unresolved. CDR1 and CDR2 (germline): MNHEY, SVGAGI. V shed 7 bases and J shed 1 base, with 20 bases lying between them. CDR3 length: 16 residues. The CDR3 spells CASIRDVGAGSYEQYF. The CDR3 DNA is TGTGCCAGCATACGAGACGTGGGCGCCGGGTCCTACGAGCAGTACTTC.

This clonotype has ten or more counts. V gene TRBV7-9 combines with J gene TRBJ2-2; D is undetermined. The germline V gene encodes CDR1 SEHNR and CDR2 FQNEAQ (reference sequence). Deletions cut 7 bases from V and 1 base from J, with 10 bases between. This CDR3 region has 14 residues. The CDR3 DNA reads as TGTGCCAGCATCCCATCCAGGAACACCGGGGAGCTGTTTTTT. The encoded protein is CASIPSRNTGELFF.

The rearrangement links TRBV25-1 to TRBJ2-7; D not resolved. The V gene lost 2 bases and the J gene lost 2 bases, with 10 bases spanning the gap. The CDR3 length is 14 residues. Germline lookup yields CDR1 MGHDK and CDR2 SYGVNS. CDR3 bases: TGTGCCAGCAGTGAAGGGTCCGTCACCTACGAGCAGTACTTC. Its translation: CASSEGSVTYEQYF.

Only a few counts were recorded for this clonotype. The rearrangement uses TRBV14 and TRBJ1-2; 7 bases fit TRBD1. J lost 0 bases, V lost 4 bases, and 5 bases had no gene match. In germline, CDR1 is SGHDN, CDR2 FVKESK. This CDR3 is 15 amino acids long. In DNA, the CDR3 is TGTGCCAGCAGCCTGACAGGGAACCCTAACTATGGCTACACCTTC. The encoded protein is CASSLTGNPNYGYTF.

The V and J genes are TRBV11-2 and TRBJ2-1, with D possibly being TRBD1 (6 bases). The CDR3 covers 16 residues. Germline CDR1 and CDR2: SGHAT and FQNNGV. V lost 5 bases, J lost 0 bases, and 14 bases lay in between. This CDR3 is CASSPRADSSYNEQFF. The CDR3 coding sequence is TGTGCCAGCAGCCCTAGAGCGGACAGCTCCTACAATGAGCAGTTCTTC.

The CDR3: CASSPRQGPKETQYF. The CDR3 nucleotides are TGTGCCAGCAGCCCTAGACAGGGGCCAAAAGAGACCCAGTACTTC. This chain joins TRBV7-2 and TRBJ2-5; 8 nucleotides align to TRBD1. This CDR3 has 15 amino acids. Germline CDR1 SGHTA, CDR2 FQGNSA. After removal of 5 bases from V and 3 bases from J, the junction contained 8 bases not matched to a gene.

This clonotype was counted at least ten times. V usage is TRBV20-1 and J usage is TRBJ1-1; weak D call: TRBD1 (6 bases). This CDR3 contains 19 residues. The germline V gene encodes CDR1 DFQATT and CDR2 SNEGSKA (reference sequence). Between the trimmed V and J ends, which lost 3 bases and 3 bases, there was a span of 29 bases. The CDR3 DNA sequence: TGCAGTGCTAGTGGGCGAGCTAAGGACAGTTCCTTCCCGGACACTGAAGCTTTCTTT. Its protein product is CSASGRAKDSSFPDTEAFF.

Ten or more counts support this clonotype. The chain uses TRBV18 and TRBJ1-1, with a possible D match to TRBD1 (5 bases). V lost 3 bases and J lost 1, with 9 bases in between. The CDR3 is 14 amino acids. Germline CDR1 reads KGHSH; CDR2 reads LQKENI. For the CDR3, the DNA is TGTGCCAGCTCACCGGGTGGGGCGAACACTGAAGCTTTCTTT. Translation: CASSPGGANTEAFF.

The chain joins TRBV5-4 to TRBJ2-1, with TRBD2 matching over 8 bases. V gave up 4 bases and J gave up 0 bases; unmatched junction bases: 3. The germline CDR1 and CDR2 sequences are SGHNT and YYREEE (reference sequence). The CDR3 sequence is 15 residues long. CDR3: CASSPGGASYNEQFF. The CDR3 nucleotides read TGTGCCAGCAGCCCGGGGGGGGCCTCCTACAATGAGCAGTTCTTC.

This clonotype was seen a few times. The gene calls are TRBV9 and TRBJ2-3; D is perhaps TRBD2 (6 bases). This CDR3 is 16 amino acids long. CDR1 and CDR2 (germline): SGDLS, YYNGEE. Trimming left V 0 bases short and J 3 bases short, with 14 bases between. The CDR3 DNA reads TGTGCCAGCAGCGTAGTAGGGGAGACTAGAACAGATACGCAGTATTTT. Translation: CASSVVGETRTDTQYF.

This clonotype turned up a few times. The chain joins TRBV12-3 or TRBV12-4 to TRBJ1-2; D is unresolved. This CDR3 contains 14 residues. V was pared by 5 bases and J by 5 bases, with 15 bases between. CDR3 in amino acids: CASSLEAGIYGYTF. CDR3 nucleotide sequence: TGTGCCAGCAGTCTTGAGGCGGGGATTTATGGCTACACCTTC.

The rearrangement links TRBV7-9 to TRBJ1-1, with no clear D. This CDR3 contains 14 residues. V was clipped by 1 base and J by 2 bases, with 8 bases between them. Germline V gene lookup returns CDR1 SEHNR and CDR2 FQNEAQ (reference sequence). The chain's CDR3 is CASSLVAPNTEAFF. The CDR3 DNA sequence: TGTGCCAGCAGCTTAGTGGCACCTAACACTGAAGCTTTCTTT.

This clonotype appeared many times. The genes are TRBV6-6 and TRBJ1-5, with 8 nucleotides matching TRBD1. V was clipped by 1 base and J by 0 bases; unmatched bases: 5. The germline gives CDR1 MNHNY, CDR2 SVGAGI (reference sequence). This CDR3 contains 17 residues. CDR3 DNA: TGTGCCAGCAGTTACTTACGACAGGGGCCTAGCAATCAGCCCCAGCATTTT. Amino acid sequence: CASSYLRQGPSNQPQHF.

This clonotype has at least ten counts. The gene calls are TRBV29-1 and TRBJ1-1, with TRBD1 as a possible D gene (5 bases). CDR3 length equals 11 residues. V was clipped by 5 bases and J by 1 base, with 5 bases between them. Germline loops: CDR1 SQVTM, CDR2 ANQGSEA. The CDR3 DNA is TGCAGCGTTACAGGGAACACTGAAGCTTTCTTT. This encodes CSVTGNTEAFF.

The table lists this clonotype with a few counts. V is TRBV6-2 or TRBV6-3 and J is TRBJ2-7, with 9 bases identical to TRBD1. Germline CDR1 and CDR2: MNHEY and SVGEGT. The V and J ends lost 10 bases and 3 bases, in that order; junction bases with no gene match: 10. The CDR3 runs 14 residues. The CDR3 is CATNGQGMNYEQYF. The CDR3 DNA reads as TGTGCCACCAACGGACAGGGGATGAACTACGAGCAGTACTTC.